This record covers a single T cell receptor (beta chain). This specimen belongs to a study of T-cell reconstitution after alpha-beta-depleted transplantation in children. A library of TCRbeta sequences, prepared with unique molecular identifiers, was generated. TCRdb processed the PCR reads anew with MiXCR; each CDR3 protein has one entry. The sample includes hundreds of thousands of distinct CDR3 sequences, roughly 14% of them seen just once. The germline gives CDR1 DFQATT, CDR2 SNEGSKA (reference sequence). V lost 5 bases, J lost 7 bases, and 7 bases stayed unmatched. This CDR3 region has 15 residues.

The TCR sequence derives from a girl aged 2 to 10 with congenital amegakaryocytic thrombocytopenia, due to receive a stem cell transplant. The chain carries TRBV20-1 and TRBJ2-4, with TRBD2 identical over 14 bases. This specimen consisted of PBMCs, obtained before TCRalphabeta/CD19-depleted stem cell transplant. The CDR3 loop reads CSAGGTSGSGNIQYF. The CDR3 coding sequence is TGCAGTGCTGGTGGGACTAGCGGGAGTGGTAACATTCAGTACTTC.